The next 29 T cell receptor beta chains were all read from a single sample in a study of cytomegalovirus exposure and HLA in healthy donors. The PCR ran on 60 Vbeta and 13 Jbeta primers. Here immunoSEQ multiplex PCR was the method, and the copy in TCRdb shows in-frame clones only, minus some. In the table there are roughly 93,000 clones, 80% of which are singletons. Sequencing was done on a sample of PBMCs. The receptors originated from a man between 25 and 39 years old in good health and CMV-seronegative.

The chain links TRBV4-3 to TRBJ2-1, with D maybe TRBD2 (6 bases). V lost 1 base and J lost 2, with 12 bases in between. The CDR3 is 16 amino acids. CDR1 LGHNA and CDR2 YSLEER come from the germline V gene. The CDR3 is CASSQGPGVTYNEQFF. The DNA for the CDR3 is TGCGCCAGCAGCCAAGGCCCGGGGGTGACCTACAATGAGCAGTTCTTC.

The CDR3 DNA follows: TGTGCCAGCAGCTCCAGGACTAGCGGGGGGAAGGTAGAGACCCAGTACTTC. Protein sequence: CASSSRTSGGKVETQYF. The chain combines TRBV7-9 with TRBJ2-5; 14 bases are shared with TRBD2. Germline V gene lookup returns CDR1 SEHNR and CDR2 FQNEAQ (reference sequence). The CDR3 totals 17 residues. V shed 4 bases, J shed 4 bases, and the junction held 8 bases outside the gene matches.

The chain links TRBV10-3 to TRBJ2-1, with TRBD1 matching 9 bases. The CDR3 is 14 residues long. Germline V CDR1 and CDR2: ENHRY, SYGVKD. The V gene end was trimmed by 4 bases and the J gene end by 5 bases; junction bases not matched to a gene: 3. CDR3 loop: CAISGDRVDNEQFF. CDR3 DNA: TGTGCCATCAGTGGGGACAGGGTAGACAATGAGCAGTTCTTC.

The chain employs TRBV19 and TRBJ1-2; no firm D call. The CDR3 contains 12 residues. Germline V CDR1 and CDR2: LNHDA, SQIVND (reference sequence). V was trimmed by 1 base and J by 5 bases, leaving 5 bases between them. CDR3 nucleotide sequence: TGTGCCAGTAGTATAGGAGAGTATGGCTACACCTTC. It specifies CASSIGEYGYTF.

The V gene is TRBV18, the J gene TRBJ2-1; the D gene is possibly TRBD1 (5 bases). The germline V gene encodes CDR1 KGHSH and CDR2 LQKENI. V lost 5 bases, J lost 9 bases, and 17 bases lay in between. The CDR3 runs 14 residues. DNA for the CDR3: TGTGCCAGCTCATCGTTAAAACAGGATATTGAGCAGTTCTTC. This translates into CASSSLKQDIEQFF.

The V and J genes are TRBV4-2 and TRBJ1-3; D is unresolved. From germline, CDR1 is LGHNA and CDR2 YNFKEQ. With 0 bases removed from V and 3 bases from J, the gap between germline ends came to 6 bases. This CDR3 is built from 14 residues. In DNA form, the CDR3 reads TGTGCCAGCAGCCAAGATCTGTTTGGAAACACCATATATTTT. It codes for CASSQDLFGNTIYF.

This clone was seen only once. The chain links TRBV27 to TRBJ1-5; 8 bases are a match to TRBD1. CDR3 length: 15 amino acids. The V segment lost 4 bases and the J segment 6 bases; nucleotides outside the gene matches: 8. Germline-derived CDR1 and CDR2 are MNHEY and SMNVEV (reference sequence). The CDR3 is CASSSSGQGGQPQHF. CDR3 coding DNA: TGTGCCAGCAGTTCTTCAGGACAGGGCGGTCAGCCCCAGCATTTT.

The V call is TRBV5-6, the J call TRBJ2-1, with D tentatively TRBD1 (6 bases). CDR1 and CDR2 from the germline V gene are SGHDT and YYEEEE. CDR3 length: 13 residues. Trimming pared 4 bases from V and 7 bases from J, leaving 12 bases between. The CDR3 region has the DNA TGTGCCAGCAGCACAGGGTCCCTTAATGAGCAGTTCTTC. Translation: CASSTGSLNEQFF.

The gene calls are TRBV6-5 and TRBJ2-1; possibly TRBD2 for D (5 bases). Trimming left V 5 bases short and J 7 bases short, with 12 bases between. Germline CDR1 and CDR2: MNHEY and SVGAGI. This CDR3 is 13 amino acids long. The CDR3 loop reads CASSEKEENEQFF. The CDR3 DNA is TGTGCCAGCAGTGAAAAGGAGGAGAATGAGCAGTTCTTC.

The chain employs TRBV28 and TRBJ2-7; possibly TRBD1 for D (5 bases). CDR1 and CDR2 (germline): MDHEN, SYDVKM. This CDR3 has 15 amino acids. V dropped 1 base and J dropped 1 base, with 11 bases sitting between them. The CDR3 loop is CASSLSQGLSYEQYF. Written as DNA, the CDR3 is TGTGCCAGCAGTTTATCTCAGGGCCTTTCCTACGAGCAGTACTTC.

The rearrangement joins TRBV21-1 to TRBJ2-6; the listed D gene, TRBD2, was not tested against the DNA. TRBV21-1 constitutes a pseudogene. CDR3 length: 19 residues. CDR3 DNA: TGTGCCAGCAGCCCCCAGGAGATAGCGGGAGTGCGTGGGGCCAACGTCCTGACTTTC. As protein: CASSPQEIAGVRGANVLTF.

This chain uses TRBV7-6 with TRBJ1-1; D is uncertain. The CDR3 is made up of 13 amino acids. CDR1 is SGHVS, CDR2 FNYEAQ, per germline. V was trimmed by 1 base and J by 4 bases, leaving 7 bases between them. The CDR3 DNA is TGTGCCAGCAGCTTAGGTGGCTTCACTGAAGCTTTCTTT. Its translation is CASSLGGFTEAFF.

V usage is TRBV28 and J usage is TRBJ2-5; D may be TRBD2 (7 bases). The CDR3 loop spans 15 amino acids. The germline gives CDR1 MDHEN, CDR2 SYDVKM. V lost 2 bases and J 1 base, leaving 11 bases between the germline ends. CDR3 in DNA: TGTGCCAGCAGTTTAAGGGGGGGTCTCCAAGAGACCCAGTACTTC. Translated, it gives CASSLRGGLQETQYF.

The chain carries TRBV2 and TRBJ1-5; 8 bases agree with TRBD1. The J segment lost 4 bases and the V segment lost 4 bases, leaving 3 bases of the junction unmatched. Germline CDR1 and CDR2: SNHLY and FYNNEI. The CDR3 runs 14 residues. DNA for the CDR3: TGTGCCAGCAGTGGACAGGGGACAAATCAGCCCCAGCATTTT. Translated, it gives CASSGQGTNQPQHF.

This chain connects TRBV28 to TRBJ1-2; 8 nucleotides match TRBD1. The CDR3 extends over 14 amino acids. Germline V gives CDR1 MDHEN, CDR2 SYDVKM. Unmatched junction bases numbered 7, after V lost 5 bases and J lost 5 bases. CDR3 nucleotide sequence: TGTGCCAGCAGTAGAGGAGACAGGGGTTATGGCTACACCTTC. This encodes CASSRGDRGYGYTF.

V and J are TRBV5-4 and TRBJ2-3; D ambiguous. The CDR3 consists of 13 residues. Deletions cut 4 bases from V and 4 bases from J, with 10 bases between. The germline V gene encodes CDR1 SGHNT and CDR2 YYREEE (reference sequence). The CDR3 region is CASSREVADTQYF. The CDR3 coding sequence is TGTGCCAGCAGCCGAGAGGTAGCAGATACGCAGTATTTT. The complete variable domain, with remaining parts taken from reference TRBV5-4 and TRBJ2-3, reads ETGVTQSPTHLIKTRGQQVTLRCSSQSGHNTVSWYQQALGQGPQFIFQYYREEENGRGNFPPRFSGLQFPNYSSELNVNALELDDSALYLCASSREVADTQYFGPGTRLTVL.

A few counts support this clone. The chain couples TRBV11-2 to TRBJ2-7, with D possibly TRBD2 on 7 matching bases. V lost 5 bases and J 7 bases, leaving 12 bases between the germline ends. From germline, CDR1 is SGHAT and CDR2 FQNNGV. The CDR3 contains 12 residues. This CDR3 reads CASSHGGREQYF. The CDR3 DNA sequence: TGTGCCAGCAGCCACGGGGGGCGGGAGCAGTACTTC.

Only a few counts were recorded for this clone. The genes are TRBV6-4 and TRBJ2-1; possibly TRBD2 for D (6 bases). Germline V gene data show CDR1 as MRHNA and CDR2 as SNTAGT. V dropped 4 bases and J dropped 6 bases, with 16 bases sitting between them. There are 15 residues in the CDR3. In nucleotides, the CDR3 is TGTGCCAGCAGTGTTCAGGAGGGCCAAGGCAATGAGCAGTTCTTC. Translated, it gives CASSVQEGQGNEQFF.

V is TRBV14 and J is TRBJ1-1; 8 positions match TRBD1. The CDR3 consists of 15 residues. Germline V CDR1 and CDR2: SGHDN, FVKESK. Trimming cost V 3 bases and J 1 base; bases outside gene matches: 4. For the CDR3, the DNA is TGTGCCAGCAGCCAGCGGACAGGGAGGAACACTGAAGCTTTCTTT. Its translation: CASSQRTGRNTEAFF. The entire variable domain, with the rest obtained from reference TRBV14 and TRBJ1-1, is as follows: EAGVTQFPSHSVIEKGQTVTLRCDPISGHDNLYWYRRVMGKEIKFLLHFVKESKQDESGMPNNRFLAERTGGTYSTLKVQPAELEDSGVYFCASSQRTGRNTEAFFGQGTRLTVV.

The rearrangement uses TRBV6-1 and TRBJ1-1; D ambiguous. Germline V CDR1 and CDR2: MNHNS, SASEGT. V lost 5 bases, J lost 6 bases, and 13 bases lay in between. This CDR3 contains 13 residues. As DNA, the CDR3 is TGTGCCAGCAGTAAAACAACGGAGGCTGAAGCTTTCTTT. Its protein product is CASSKTTEAEAFF.

The chain joins TRBV4-3 to TRBJ2-3; 8 bases match TRBD2. Germline CDR1 is LGHNA and CDR2 is YSLEER. The CDR3 length is 20 residues. The V and J ends lost 0 bases and 0 bases, in that order; junction bases with no gene match: 14. The CDR3 is CASSQDHGVAGSSSTDTQYF. The CDR3 DNA follows: TGCGCCAGCAGCCAAGATCACGGGGTAGCGGGGTCATCTAGCACAGATACGCAGTATTTT.

CDR3 in DNA: TGTGCCAGTACTCCGGGACAGGGGGCAAGGACTGAAGCTTTCTTT. Residues: CASTPGQGARTEAFF. This sequence joins TRBV19 and TRBJ1-1; 12 bases are a match to TRBD1. From germline, CDR1 is LNHDA and CDR2 SQIVND (reference sequence). CDR3 size: 15 residues. With V trimmed by 7 bases and J by 5 bases, 8 bases remained unmatched.

This chain connects TRBV5-4 to TRBJ1-6; 7 bases fit TRBD1. The CDR3 totals 15 residues. The trim removed 4 bases at V and 6 bases at J, leaving 7 bases unmatched. Germline-derived CDR1 and CDR2 are SGHNT and YYREEE (reference sequence). The CDR3 region is CASSLPTGTNSPLHF. CDR3 bases: TGTGCCAGCAGCCTGCCGACAGGGACTAATTCACCCCTCCACTTT.

This chain joins TRBV9 and TRBJ1-1; D perhaps matches TRBD1 (6 bases). The V gene's germline CDR1 is SGDLS and CDR2 YYNGEE. Between the trimmed V and J ends, which lost 3 bases and 5 bases, there was a span of 11 bases. The CDR3 runs 13 residues. The CDR3 sequence: CASSGQQGTEAFF. The CDR3 region has the DNA TGTGCCAGCAGCGGCCAACAGGGAACTGAAGCTTTCTTT.

This chain uses TRBV4-1 with TRBJ2-7, with 10 bases lining up with TRBD1. Germline-derived CDR1 and CDR2 are MGHRA and YSYEKL. The CDR3 is 15 residues long. Trimming at V came to 4 bases and at J to 1 base, leaving 4 bases not matched to a gene. DNA for the CDR3: TGCGCCAGCAGCCGAGGACAGGGGGAGTCCTACGAGCAGTACTTC. This translates into CASSRGQGESYEQYF.

V usage is TRBV5-4 and J usage is TRBJ1-2; 8 bases are shared with TRBD1. Germline CDR1 SGHNT, CDR2 YYREEE (reference sequence). The CDR3 is 15 amino acids. V lost 4 bases, J lost 4 bases, and 9 bases stayed unmatched. CDR3 residues: CASSNGAGGVYGYTF. CDR3 in DNA: TGTGCCAGCAGCAATGGGGCAGGGGGCGTCTATGGCTACACCTTC.

This sequence joins TRBV19 and TRBJ1-1, with D possibly matching TRBD1 (5 bases). The length of the CDR3 is 14 residues. Trimming removed 0 bases from V and 5 bases from J, with 10 bases in between. CDR1 and CDR2 (germline): LNHDA, SQIVND (reference sequence). The DNA for the CDR3 is TGTGCCAGTAGTATAGAATCGGGGGAGACTGAAGCTTTCTTT. Translating it yields CASSIESGETEAFF. Complete variable domain (other parts from reference TRBV19 and TRBJ1-1): DGGITQSPKYLFRKEGQNVTLSCEQNLNHDAMYWYRQDPGQGLRLIYYSQIVNDFQKGDIAEGYSVSREKKESFPLTVTSAQKNPTAFYLCASSIESGETEAFFGQGTRLTVV.

The V call is TRBV5-8, the J call TRBJ2-3; 7 bases match TRBD1. This CDR3 is built from 15 residues. From germline, CDR1 is SGHTS and CDR2 YDEGEE. Unmatched junction bases numbered 8, after V lost 4 bases and J lost 3 bases. The CDR3 region has the DNA TGTGCCAGCAGCGGGGGACAGAGGACGACAGATACGCAGTATTTT. Translated, it gives CASSGGQRTTDTQYF.

This clone appeared a single time. This chain connects TRBV11-2 to TRBJ2-7, with 10 bases that match TRBD1. Germline V gives CDR1 SGHAT, CDR2 FQNNGV. V was pared by 4 bases and J by 2 bases, with 14 bases of the junction left unmatched. The CDR3 loop spans 18 amino acids. The CDR3 spells CASSWPEEGQGRTYEQYF. The CDR3, as DNA: TGTGCCAGCAGCTGGCCCGAGGAGGGACAGGGGCGAACCTACGAGCAGTACTTC. The complete variable domain, with remaining parts taken from reference TRBV11-2 and TRBJ2-7, reads EAGVAQSPRYKIIEKRQSVAFWCNPISGHATLYWYQQILGQGPKLLIQFQNNGVVDDSQLPKDRFSAERLKGVDSTLKIQPAKLEDSAVYLCASSWPEEGQGRTYEQYFGPGTRLTVT.